These 20 T cell receptor beta chains were all obtained from the same sample, sequenced in a study of blood T cell repertoires in COVID-19. Measured with immunoSEQ multiplex PCR; TCRdb has only the in-frame clones, and not every one. The table has about 200,000 clones, over 75% seen once. The sequenced sample consisted of peripheral blood. The receptors derive from a man aged 55 to 70 with acute or convalescent COVID-19.

V is TRBV7-6 and J is TRBJ2-1; TRBD2 matches at 9 bases. The J segment lost 3 bases and the V segment lost 1 base, leaving 1 base of the junction unmatched. The CDR3 totals 15 residues. Looked up from germline, CDR1 is SGHVS and CDR2 is FNYEAQ. CDR3 sequence reads: CASSLVAGDYNEQFF. CDR3 bases: TGTGCCAGCAGCTTAGTAGCGGGGGACTACAATGAGCAGTTCTTC.

CDR3 amino acids: CASSLGGGRAGANVLTF. CDR3 DNA sequence: TGTGCCAGCAGTTTAGGGGGCGGTAGAGCTGGGGCCAACGTCCTGACTTTC. The V gene is TRBV27, the J gene TRBJ2-6, with a weak D call TRBD1 (6 bases). Germline-derived CDR1 and CDR2 are MNHEY and SMNVEV (reference sequence). CDR3 size: 17 residues. V lost 2 bases to trimming and J lost 2 bases, with 13 bases between them.

The rearrangement links TRBV12-3 or TRBV12-4 to TRBJ1-4; D possibly corresponds to TRBD1 (6 bases). Trimming took 8 bases from V and 5 from J, leaving 9 bases between them. This CDR3 has 12 residues. CDR3 nucleotide sequence: TGTGCCAGCCAGGGGATCAATGAAAAACTGTTTTTT. The encoded protein is CASQGINEKLFF.

The chain uses TRBV6-5 and TRBJ1-2, with D hard to call. CDR1 is MNHEY, CDR2 SVGAGI, per germline. CDR3 length equals 12 residues. Trimming took 6 bases from V and 7 from J, leaving 12 bases between them. CDR3 in DNA: TGTGCCAGCAGACCTATATACTCTGGCTACACCTTC. Its translation is CASRPIYSGYTF.

The genes are TRBV4-2 and TRBJ2-3, with TRBD2 matching 8 bases. Trimming removed 4 bases from V and 5 bases from J; junction bases left unmatched: 11. Germline-derived CDR1 and CDR2 are LGHNA and YNFKEQ. CDR3 length equals 16 residues. DNA of the CDR3: TGTGCCAGCAGCCTGGGGGGAGCGGGAGATGGAGATACGCAGTATTTT. It translates to CASSLGGAGDGDTQYF.

The gene calls are TRBV7-3 and TRBJ2-1; TRBD2 agrees at 13 bases. Per the germline V gene, CDR1 is SGHTA and CDR2 is FQGTGA. CDR3 length equals 17 residues. J lost 5 bases, V lost 4 bases, and 8 bases had no gene match. CDR3 residues: CASSSKRTSGSNNEQFF. The CDR3 DNA follows: TGTGCCAGCAGCTCTAAACGGACTAGCGGGAGTAACAATGAGCAGTTCTTC.

CDR3 loop: CAISESTAGGSYGYTF. The DNA of the CDR3 is TGTGCCATCAGTGAGTCGACGGCAGGGGGCAGCTATGGCTACACCTTC. The chain combines TRBV10-3 with TRBJ1-2, with TRBD1 matching 8 bases. From germline, CDR1 is ENHRY and CDR2 SYGVKD. Trimming removed 0 bases from V and 4 bases from J; junction bases left unmatched: 7. The CDR3 has 16 residues.

V and J are TRBV3-1 (or the pseudogene TRBV3-2) and TRBJ2-7; 10 nucleotides agree with TRBD2. Germline lookup yields CDR1 LGHDT and CDR2 YNNKEL (reference sequence). The CDR3 loop spans 15 amino acids. The trim removed 4 bases at V and 5 bases at J, leaving 8 bases unmatched. In DNA form, the CDR3 reads TGTGCCAGCAGCCTTTCCGGGACTAGCGATCACGAGCAGTACTTC. Translated: CASSLSGTSDHEQYF.

This clone was seen just once. This rearrangement joins TRBV9 to TRBJ2-5; 8 positions match TRBD1. V shed 4 bases and J 2 bases; nucleotides not matched to a gene: 1. CDR1 SGDLS and CDR2 YYNGEE come from the germline V gene. This CDR3 has 13 amino acids. CDR3 DNA sequence: TGTGCCAGCAGCACAGGGGGGCAAGAGACCCAGTACTTC. Translating it yields CASSTGGQETQYF.

This rearrangement joins TRBV30 to TRBJ1-2; D may be TRBD1 (6 bases). V shed 0 bases and J shed 8 bases, with 13 bases lying between them. The germline V gene encodes CDR1 GTSNPN and CDR2 SVGIG (reference sequence). The CDR3 loop spans 13 amino acids. The CDR3 region is CAWSVAGAGGYTF. CDR3 coding DNA: TGTGCCTGGAGTGTGGCGGGGGCCGGGGGCTACACCTTC.

This clone was detected once. The gene calls are TRBV28 and TRBJ2-5; 7 bases are shared with TRBD2. This CDR3 contains 17 residues. Trimming removed 8 bases from V and 6 bases from J; junction bases left unmatched: 21. Germline loops: CDR1 MDHEN, CDR2 SYDVKM. Written as DNA, the CDR3 is TGTGCCAGCTCCAGAGGGAGGCGGGGACTATCTCGAAAGACCCAGTACTTC. Protein product: CASSRGRRGLSRKTQYF.

The chain couples TRBV27 to TRBJ2-3; D remains ambiguous. The CDR3 consists of 13 residues. Germline V gives CDR1 MNHEY, CDR2 SMNVEV (reference sequence). V dropped 3 bases and J dropped 5 bases, with 9 bases sitting between them. DNA for the CDR3: TGTGCCAGCAGTTTCACCCCTAAAGATACGCAGTATTTT. Its protein product is CASSFTPKDTQYF.

This chain joins TRBV11-2 and TRBJ2-7, with D unclear. Germline CDR1 reads SGHAT; CDR2 reads FQNNGV. The germline V and J ends were trimmed by 1 base and 4 bases, with 17 bases remaining between them. This CDR3 comprises 16 residues. For the CDR3, the DNA is TGTGCCAGCAGCTTAGCCCCCCGGAGTCGTGGATACGAGCAGTACTTC. As protein: CASSLAPRSRGYEQYF.

The V call is TRBV7-9, the J call TRBJ2-5; TRBD2 matches 8 bases. With V trimmed by 3 bases and J by 5 bases, 17 bases remained unmatched. This CDR3 is 18 amino acids long. CDR1 is SEHNR and CDR2 is FQNEAQ in the germline V gene (reference sequence). The CDR3 reads CASSFPSLALAGRETQYF. The CDR3 coding sequence is TGTGCCAGCAGCTTTCCAAGCCTCGCCTTAGCGGGAAGGGAGACCCAGTACTTC.

V gene TRBV10-3 combines with J gene TRBJ2-7; 7 positions match TRBD1. The CDR3 covers 15 residues. The junction had 7 bases not matched to a gene; V was cut back by 3 bases and J by 2 bases. CDR1 ENHRY and CDR2 SYGVKD come from the germline V gene. This chain's CDR3 is CAISDPGTATYEQYF. The CDR3 nucleotides read TGTGCCATCAGTGACCCCGGGACAGCCACCTACGAGCAGTACTTC.

V and J are TRBV7-2 and TRBJ1-5; D is possibly TRBD1 (5 bases). CDR3 length equals 15 residues. V lost 2 bases, J lost 3 bases, and 11 bases lay in between. Germline V CDR1 and CDR2: SGHTA, FQGNSA. This CDR3 reads CASSLQGGPNQPQHF. The CDR3 DNA reads TGTGCCAGCAGCTTACAGGGAGGACCCAATCAGCCCCAGCATTTT.

As to this clone: Sequence at one end of the junction differs from germline and may be a read error. The sample has other DNA sequences that encode this CDR3 too. The chain has TRBV7-2 and TRBJ2-5; TRBD2 aligns across 9 bases. From germline, CDR1 is SGHTA and CDR2 FQGNSA. This CDR3 has 16 residues. The CDR3 region has the DNA TGTGCTAGCAGCCCTGGACGGAGACTAGCGGAAGAGACCCAGTACTTC. Translated, it gives CASSPGRRLAEETQYF.

The gene calls are TRBV7-2 and TRBJ2-5; tentative D call: TRBD1 (6 bases). V lost 5 bases to trimming and J lost 4 bases, with 14 bases between them. Germline loops: CDR1 SGHTA, CDR2 FQGNSA. The CDR3 extends over 14 amino acids. CDR3 in DNA: TGTGCCAGCAGCAATCTTGGGGGCCGAGAGACCCAGTACTTC. It specifies CASSNLGGRETQYF.

The chain carries TRBV18 and TRBJ1-1, with D unresolved. Trimming stripped 4 bases from V and 0 bases from J, with 9 bases between. The CDR3 is 14 residues long. The germline CDR1 and CDR2 sequences are KGHSH and LQKENI. The CDR3 is CASSQTSMNTEAFF. DNA for the CDR3: TGTGCCAGCTCACAGACAAGCATGAACACTGAAGCTTTCTTT.

V gene TRBV5-5 combines with J gene TRBJ2-5; the match to TRBD1 covers 7 bases. CDR3 length equals 13 residues. Looked up from germline, CDR1 is SGHKS and CDR2 is YYEKEE (reference sequence). The V segment lost 4 bases and the J segment 2 bases; nucleotides outside the gene matches: 2. This CDR3 is CASSRDSQETQYF. CDR3 bases: TGTGCCAGCAGCAGGGACAGTCAAGAGACCCAGTACTTC.